Described below is a single TCR beta chain sequence and its context. The sample comes from a study of blood T cell repertoires in COVID-19. Sequencing used immunoSEQ multiplex PCR; TCRdb keeps in-frame clones, though not all of them. The sample has about 150,000 clones, roughly 87% seen once. The CDR3 is 17 residues long. Germline CDR1 is SGHVS and CDR2 is FNYEAQ. The V end lost 1 base, the J end lost 1 base, and 14 bases lay between the germline ends. The sequenced material came from peripheral blood. The receptor's source is a human donor in a cohort sampled during active COVID-19. This chain links TRBV7-6 with TRBJ1-5; possibly TRBD1 for D (6 bases). CDR3 nucleotide sequence: TGTGCCAGCAGCTTAGGCCGGGACATCAAGAGCAATCAGCCCCAGCATTTT. Amino acids: CASSLGRDIKSNQPQHF.